This T cell receptor (beta chain) was found in a study of blood T cell repertoires in COVID-19. Assignment of participants to cohorts was predicated upon participant-reported clinical history. TCRdb keeps only in-frame clones here, not all; method: immunoSEQ multiplex PCR. The repertoire holds a few hundred thousand clones, with roughly 84% as singletons. The ends lost 6 bases at V and 2 bases at J; junction bases unmatched: 9. CDR1 and CDR2 (germline): MDHEN, SYDVKM. The CDR3 length is 16 residues. The TCR was taken from a woman in her thirties who had recovered from COVID-19. Sequencing was carried out using PBMCs or T cells enriched from blood (not recorded which). The chain is built from TRBV28 and TRBJ1-2; TRBD1 aligns across 10 bases. The CDR3 nucleotides are TGTGCCAGCAGACAAACGAGGGGACAGGGGAACTATGGCTACACCTTC. Amino acids: CASRQTRGQGNYGYTF.